This record covers a single TCR beta chain. How the authors handled the data: Researchers report that nucleated cell counts were estimated from reference gene primer amplification. Measured with immunoSEQ multiplex PCR; TCRdb has only the in-frame clones, and not every one. V and J calls and clone size are given by that table; D and trimming were obtained from the DNA. This sample has about 77,000 clones; about 88% occur once, and the top ten carry 16%. These data are taken from a study of blood T cell repertoires in COVID-19. The overall study: PBMCs, B-cell-depleted T cells, or T cells provided the cDNA or gDNA that made up the material.

This clonotype was sampled from a woman at least 80 years old with active or convalescent COVID-19. Material: peripheral blood.

CDR3: CASSGRGGRNSPLHF. The CDR3 region has the DNA TGTGCCAGCAGCGGCCGCGGGGGCCGCAATTCACCCCTCCACTTT. The chain links TRBV9 to TRBJ1-6; D is perhaps TRBD1 (6 bases). The V gene lost 3 bases and the J gene lost 7 bases, with 14 bases spanning the gap. The germline CDR1 and CDR2 sequences are SGDLS and YYNGEE. This CDR3 spans 15 amino acids. Filled out from reference TRBV9 and TRBJ1-6, the complete variable domain reads DSGVTQTPKHLITATGQRVTLRCSPRSGDLSVYWYQQSLDQGLQFLIQYYNGEERAKGNILERFSAQQFPDLHSELNLSSLELGDSALYFCASSGRGGRNSPLHFGNGTRLTVT.